A single sample is the source of the 26 T cell receptor beta chains below, sequenced in a study of CD8 T cells in ankylosing spondylitis. MiXCR was run by TCRdb on the 5' RACE reads, yielding one entry per CDR3 protein. The sample includes over 75,000 distinct CDR3 sequences, about 9% of them seen just once. The specimen sequenced was blood, either unsorted or a sorted T cell fraction (not recorded which). The receptors come from a male donor with ankylosing spondylitis or in good health (not recorded which).

Many counts were recorded for this clonotype. The genes are TRBV28 and TRBJ2-7; D is ambiguous. The V gene lost 5 bases and the J gene lost 3 bases, with 14 bases spanning the gap. CDR3 length equals 14 residues. Germline assignment: CDR1 MDHEN and CDR2 SYDVKM. CDR3 coding DNA: TGTGCCAGCAGTAGTCTGGACGGTCGCTACGAGCAGTACTTC. This encodes CASSSLDGRYEQYF.

This clonotype was seen many times. This chain uses TRBV27 with TRBJ1-2; 9 positions match TRBD1. CDR1 and CDR2 (germline): MNHEY, SMNVEV (reference sequence). The CDR3 has 14 residues. V gave up 6 bases and J gave up 0 bases; unmatched junction bases: 2. This CDR3 is CASRRQGANYGYTF. The CDR3 DNA reads TGTGCCAGCAGGAGACAGGGGGCTAACTATGGCTACACCTTC.

This chain uses TRBV3-1 with TRBJ2-7, with 12 positions matching TRBD2. CDR1 is LGHDT and CDR2 is YNNKEL in the germline V gene (reference sequence). There are 16 residues in the CDR3. V shed 4 bases and J 0 bases; nucleotides not matched to a gene: 4. The CDR3 bases are TGTGCCAGCAGCCCAACTAGCGGGGGGAGCTCCTACGAGCAGTACTTC. It encodes CASSPTSGGSSYEQYF.

This clonotype was seen only a few times. The V call is TRBV2, the J call TRBJ2-7, with D tentatively TRBD1 or TRBD2 (7 bases each). The CDR3 runs 15 residues. The germline V gene encodes CDR1 SNHLY and CDR2 FYNNEI. V was shortened by 6 bases and J by 3 bases, with 18 bases between the two germline ends. CDR3 in amino acids: CASRGGGQTIYEQYF. The DNA of the CDR3 is TGTGCCAGCAGGGGGGGGGGACAGACTATCTACGAGCAGTACTTC.

The sample holds many counts of this clonotype. The J gene is TRBJ2-3, the V gene TRBV11-3; unclear D gene. The CDR3 runs to 12 residues. CDR1 is SGHNT, CDR2 YENEEA, per germline. The germline V and J ends were trimmed by 6 bases and 1 base, with 5 bases remaining between them. The CDR3: CASSQGTDTQYF. CDR3 nucleotide sequence: TGTGCCAGCAGTCAAGGCACAGATACGCAGTATTTT.

This clonotype was recorded a few times. This chain links TRBV7-4 with TRBJ1-6; TRBD1 is a possible D gene (6 bases). The CDR3 has 16 amino acids. Germline lookup yields CDR1 SGHVT and CDR2 SQSDAQ. Trimming left V 4 bases short and J 7 bases short, with 17 bases between. Here the CDR3 DNA reads TGTGCCAGCAGCTCCCGGGGGGGGCGGGGGAATTCACCCCTCCACTTT. Protein sequence: CASSSRGGRGNSPLHF.

This clonotype was seen many times. V is TRBV6-5 and J is TRBJ1-6; tentatively, D is TRBD1 (6 bases). The V gene lost 0 bases and the J gene lost 10 bases, with 19 bases spanning the gap. Per germline, CDR1 MNHEY and CDR2 SVGAGI. The CDR3 is 17 residues long. CDR3 loop: CASSYSNLADRNSPLHF. CDR3 DNA: TGTGCCAGCAGTTACTCGAATTTGGCAGACAGGAACTCACCCCTCCACTTT.

This clonotype was observed at least ten times. The chain employs TRBV6-5 and TRBJ2-7; D is possibly TRBD1 or TRBD2 (6 bases each). This CDR3 has 14 residues. The germline V gene has CDR1 MNHEY and CDR2 SVGAGI. Trimming left V 2 bases short and J 5 bases short, with 13 bases between. In DNA, the CDR3 is TGTGCCAGCAGTTACGAGGGGGGCGACGACGAGCAGTACTTC. Translating gives CASSYEGGDDEQYF.

This clonotype has more than one count but fewer than ten. The chain uses TRBV28 and TRBJ2-1; 10 nucleotides match TRBD2. Germline CDR1 MDHEN, CDR2 SYDVKM. The CDR3 has 18 residues. Germline trimming cut 5 bases from V and 4 bases from J; bases unmatched to any gene: 14. The CDR3 nucleotides are TGTGCCAGCAGTCCCACGGGACTAGCGAGGGCCACTTACAATGAGCAGTTCTTC. Translated, it gives CASSPTGLARATYNEQFF.

This rearrangement joins TRBV27 to TRBJ2-5; TRBD1 matches 9 bases. Trimming removed 10 bases from V and 3 bases from J; junction bases left unmatched: 6. Per the germline V gene, CDR1 is MNHEY and CDR2 is SMNVEV (reference sequence). The CDR3 contains 13 residues. This CDR3 reads CATKQGAEETQYF. DNA for the CDR3: TGTGCCACCAAACAGGGGGCCGAAGAGACCCAGTACTTC.

There are many counts of this clonotype. This rearrangement joins TRBV4-2 to TRBJ1-5; D is ambiguous. V shed 1 base and J shed 4 bases, with 11 bases lying between them. The CDR3 sequence is 15 residues long. The germline gives CDR1 LGHNA, CDR2 YNFKEQ. This CDR3 is CASSQGGGRNQPQHF. The DNA for the CDR3 is TGTGCCAGCAGCCAAGGAGGAGGTAGGAATCAGCCCCAGCATTTT.

Points on this clonotype: A single base separates this from a much larger clone, so it may be a read error. The genes are TRBV27 and TRBJ2-1; 8 bases align to TRBD1. CDR1 MNHEY and CDR2 SMNVEV come from the germline V gene (reference sequence). Unmatched junction bases numbered 17, after V lost 6 bases and J lost 7 bases. The CDR3 is made up of 17 amino acids. The CDR3 region has the DNA TGTGCCAGCAGCACCGGGACAGGCCGCATTCCTATTAATGAGCAGTTCTTC. Translated: CASSTGTGRIPINEQFF.

This clonotype was seen many times. This chain joins TRBV20-1 and TRBJ1-6, with no clear D. Looked up from germline, CDR1 is DFQATT and CDR2 is SNEGSKA (reference sequence). This CDR3 contains 15 residues. V lost 6 bases, J lost 6 bases, and 18 bases lay in between. The CDR3 region is CSALFTVGSNSPLHF. The CDR3 DNA follows: TGCAGTGCCCTCTTCACGGTGGGAAGTAATTCACCCCTCCACTTT.

This clonotype was counted ten times or more. The J gene is TRBJ2-7, the V gene TRBV5-1; 7 nucleotides line up with TRBD1. V lost 6 bases to trimming and J lost 2 bases; unmatched junction nucleotides: 8. This CDR3 spans 14 amino acids. The germline V gene has CDR1 SGHRS and CDR2 YFSETQ. The DNA of the CDR3 is TGCGCCAGCACCCGAGGGGGCGCCACCTACGAGCAGTACTTC. It codes for CASTRGGATYEQYF.

This clonotype was seen repeatedly, ten times or more. The V call is TRBV5-1, the J call TRBJ2-5; 7 nucleotides match TRBD1. Germline CDR1 reads SGHRS; CDR2 reads YFSETQ. V lost 3 bases and J lost 6; bases outside the gene matches: 5. This CDR3 contains 13 residues. CDR3 nucleotides: TGCGCCAGCAGCTACAGGGGTCTGAAGACCCAGTACTTC. This translates into CASSYRGLKTQYF. The full variable domain, with the rest looked up from reference TRBV5-1 and TRBJ2-5, is KAGVTQTPRYLIKTRGQQVTLSCSPISGHRSVSWYQQTPGQGLQFLFEYFSETQRNKGNFPGRFSGRQFSNSRSEMNVSTLELGDSALYLCASSYRGLKTQYFGPGTRLLVL.

This clonotype was seen only a few times. The chain joins TRBV5-6 to TRBJ2-1; D remains unclear. The CDR3 length is 16 residues. Trimming pared 3 bases from V and 5 bases from J, leaving 18 bases between. The V gene's germline CDR1 is SGHDT and CDR2 YYEEEE. The chain's CDR3 is CASSSVHHAPHNEQFF. CDR3 coding DNA: TGTGCCAGCAGCTCAGTCCACCACGCCCCACACAATGAGCAGTTCTTC. Filled out from reference TRBV5-6 and TRBJ2-1, the complete variable domain reads DAGVTQSPTHLIKTRGQQVTLRCSPKSGHDTVSWYQQALGQGPQFIFQYYEEEERQRGNFPDRFSGHQFPNYSSELNVNALLLGDSALYLCASSSVHHAPHNEQFFGPGTRLTVL.

This clonotype was observed a handful of times. V gene TRBV7-2 combines with J gene TRBJ1-1; TRBD1 might be the D (5 bases). V dropped 1 base and J dropped 1 base, with 7 bases sitting between them. This CDR3 contains 14 residues. Per germline, CDR1 SGHTA and CDR2 FQGNSA. Here the CDR3 DNA reads TGTGCCAGCAGCTTAGTACAGGCGAACACTGAAGCTTTCTTT. Translating it yields CASSLVQANTEAFF. The variable domain in full, completed from reference TRBV7-2 and TRBJ1-1, reads GAGVSQSPSNKVTEKGKDVELRCDPISGHTALYWYRQSLGQGLEFLIYFQGNSAPDKSGLPSDRFSAERTGGSVSTLTIQRTQQEDSAVYLCASSLVQANTEAFFGQGTRLTVV.

The CDR3 region has the DNA TGTGCCAGCAGCCTAAGGATCGGGGGCTCCGAGCAGTACTTC. It yields the protein CASSLRIGGSEQYF. V gene TRBV7-2 combines with J gene TRBJ2-7; perhaps D is TRBD1 or TRBD2 (6 bases each). Between the trimmed V and J ends, which lost 5 bases and 6 bases, there was a span of 17 bases. CDR3 size: 14 residues. From germline, CDR1 is SGHTA and CDR2 FQGNSA.

The chain has TRBV5-6 and TRBJ2-5; tentative D call: TRBD2 (5 bases). From germline, CDR1 is SGHDT and CDR2 YYEEEE. CDR3 length: 15 amino acids. Trimming took off 0 bases at V and 2 bases at J, with 11 bases between the two ends. CDR3 protein: CASSLGEFGQETQYF. CDR3 in DNA: TGTGCCAGCAGCTTGGGGGAGTTTGGACAAGAGACCCAGTACTTC.

This clonotype has at least ten counts. V gene TRBV12-3 or TRBV12-4 combines with J gene TRBJ1-4; D gene ambiguous. Trimming left V 3 bases short and J 8 bases short, with 10 bases between. The CDR3 runs to 13 residues. CDR3 bases: TGTGCCAGCAGTTTTGGAACACACGAAAAACTGTTTTTT. Translated, it gives CASSFGTHEKLFF.

This clonotype came up many times. The gene calls are TRBV4-2 and TRBJ2-7, with 11 bases fitting TRBD2. CDR3 length equals 15 residues. J lost 3 bases, V lost 3 bases, and 4 bases had no gene match. Germline CDR1 reads LGHNA; CDR2 reads YNFKEQ. CDR3 sequence (DNA): TGTGCCAGCAGCCAGTTGACTAGCGGGGACTACGAGCAGTACTTC. Its protein product is CASSQLTSGDYEQYF.

This clonotype was detected ten times or more. The V and J genes are TRBV20-1 and TRBJ2-1; 11 bases match TRBD2. Losses at the gene ends were 6 bases for V and 12 bases for J; bases not matched to a gene: 13. The CDR3 loop spans 14 amino acids. The germline CDR1 and CDR2 sequences are DFQATT and SNEGSKA (reference sequence). CDR3 sequence (DNA): TGCAGTGCCCCGCCGGGACTAGCGGACGGGGTGCAGTTCTTC. Amino acids: CSAPPGLADGVQFF.

This clonotype was recorded at least ten times. The rearrangement links TRBV28 to TRBJ2-1, with a tentative D call TRBD2 (5 bases). The CDR3 extends over 18 amino acids. CDR1 is MDHEN, CDR2 SYDVKM, per germline. Trimming took 2 bases from V and 7 from J, leaving 24 bases between them. The CDR3, as DNA: TGTGCCAGCAGTTTAGCCTTTACTGGCAGGAGGCGCGGGAATGAGCAGTTCTTC. Encoded protein: CASSLAFTGRRRGNEQFF. Combining the CDR3 with reference TRBV28 and TRBJ2-1 gives the whole variable domain DVKVTQSSRYLVKRTGEKVFLECVQDMDHENMFWYRQDPGLGLRLIYFSYDVKMKEKGDIPEGYSVSREKKERFSLILESASTNQTSMYLCASSLAFTGRRRGNEQFFGPGTRLTVL.

Many counts were recorded for this clonotype. The chain links TRBV6-1 to TRBJ1-3; D possibly corresponds to TRBD1 (5 bases). Germline V gives CDR1 MNHNS, CDR2 SASEGT. V gave up 5 bases and J gave up 0 bases, with 8 bases separating them. The CDR3 has 14 residues. Here the CDR3 reads CASSTTASGNTIYF. In DNA form, the CDR3 reads TGTGCCAGCAGTACGACAGCCTCTGGAAACACCATATATTTT.

V gene TRBV11-2 combines with J gene TRBJ2-4; tentative D call: TRBD1 (5 bases). Germline CDR1 SGHAT, CDR2 FQNNGV. CDR3 length equals 19 residues. Trimming pared 0 bases from V and 0 bases from J, leaving 18 bases between. The CDR3, as DNA: TGTGCCAGCAGCTTAGATCGATTTGCAGGGTCTTTAGCCAAAAACATTCAGTACTTC. Protein sequence: CASSLDRFAGSLAKNIQYF.

The V call is TRBV20-1, the J call TRBJ2-7; tentative D call: TRBD1 (6 bases). The germline gives CDR1 DFQATT, CDR2 SNEGSKA (reference sequence). CDR3 length: 15 amino acids. V gave up 5 bases and J gave up 3 bases, with 20 bases separating them. CDR3 DNA: TGCAGTGCTCGTATACAGGGCGGCGGTATCTACGAGCAGTACTTC. Residues: CSARIQGGGIYEQYF.